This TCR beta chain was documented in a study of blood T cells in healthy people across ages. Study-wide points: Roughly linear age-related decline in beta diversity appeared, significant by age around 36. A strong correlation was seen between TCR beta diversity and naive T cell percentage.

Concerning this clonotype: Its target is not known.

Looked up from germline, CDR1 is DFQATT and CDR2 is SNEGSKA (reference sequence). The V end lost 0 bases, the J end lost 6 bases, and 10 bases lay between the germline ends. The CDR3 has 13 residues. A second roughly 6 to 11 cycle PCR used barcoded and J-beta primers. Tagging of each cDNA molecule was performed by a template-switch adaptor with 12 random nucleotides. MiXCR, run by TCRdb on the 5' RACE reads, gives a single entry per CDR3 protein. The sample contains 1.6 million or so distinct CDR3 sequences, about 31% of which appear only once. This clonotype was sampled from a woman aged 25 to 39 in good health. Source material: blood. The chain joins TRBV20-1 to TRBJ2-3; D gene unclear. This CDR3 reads CSARDNVGDTQYF. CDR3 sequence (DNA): TGCAGTGCTAGAGATAACGTAGGGGATACGCAGTATTTT.